This TCR beta chain was captured by sequencing in a study of OX40 agonist ivuxolimab in advanced cancers. About the research overall: An agonistic anti-OX40 (CD134) antibody, ivuxolimab, was used to treat the patients. Dosing consisted of intravenous ivuxolimab at 0.01 to 10 mg/kg every 2 weeks.

Per the germline V gene, CDR1 is SEHNR and CDR2 is FQNEAQ (reference sequence). The trim removed 6 bases at V and 0 bases at J, leaving 7 bases unmatched. The CDR3 is 15 amino acids. Sequencing used immunoSEQ multiplex PCR; TCRdb keeps in-frame clones, though not all of them. The sample includes 80,000 to 100,000 clones, roughly 87% of them seen just once. The input for sequencing was CD4+ or CD8+ T cells sorted from blood, taken in a trial of the OX40 agonist ivuxolimab. The chain uses TRBV7-9 and TRBJ2-7, with TRBD1 identical over 8 bases. This clonotype was obtained from an adult with an advanced solid tumor such as melanoma, head and neck, liver or kidney cancer. CDR3 sequence (DNA): TGTGCCAGCAGGGACAGGGACGGTACCTCCTACGAGCAGTACTTC. This codes for CASRDRDGTSYEQYF. Filled out from reference TRBV7-9 and TRBJ2-7, the complete variable domain reads DTGVSQNPRHKITKRGQNVTFRCDPISEHNRLYWYRQTLGQGPEFLTYFQNEAQLEKSRLLSDRFSAERPKGSFSTLEIQRTEQGDSAMYLCASRDRDGTSYEQYFGPGTRLTVT.